This TCR beta chain was identified in a study of siplizumab effects on memory and regulatory T cells. The V gene lost 0 bases and the J gene lost 3 bases, with 13 bases spanning the gap. The germline CDR1 and CDR2 sequences are SGHRS and YFSETQ. CDR3 length: 15 residues. Data came from immunoSEQ multiplex PCR; TCRdb stores just in-frame clones and leaves some out. The repertoire has around 100,000 clones, 90% to 95% of them found once; the top ten carry 0.85% to 1.3%. The receptor comes from a human donor in good health. The chain joins TRBV5-1 to TRBJ2-7; a weak D match, TRBD1 (5 bases). Sample: CD4+ T cells sorted from blood. This CDR3 is CASSLAGTGLYEQYF. CDR3 DNA sequence: TGCGCCAGCAGCTTGGCGGGTACAGGCCTCTACGAGCAGTACTTC.